This T cell receptor (beta chain) was obtained from a study of shared T cell receptors in the human thymus (dated by TCRdb to 2020 to 2023). Notes on the research overall: The study examined how self-reactive, shared T-cell receptor alpha chains are generated in the human thymus.

This clone has just one count. Its antigen is currently not known. No base-level quality is on record; no much larger clone is a single base apart. The protocol used for the library was the immunoSEQ multiplex PCR assay. TCRdb provides this immuneACCESS table in a form limited to in-frame rearrangements. Some clones are lacking; in checked studies, under half of them reflect an unresolved V gene, and why the rest are absent is not known. For this sample the table gives roughly 410,000 clones, of which roughly 94% were detected only once. Clones ranked in the top ten supply around 0.019% of the sample. Via the germline V gene (reference sequence), CDR1 is LNHDA and CDR2 SQIVND. V is cut by 5 bases and J by 0 bases, and the space between the germline ends is 11 bases. There are 15 amino acids in the CDR3, from cysteine to phenylalanine inclusive. Of the read, only the CDR3 DNA is kept; its 45 bases are in frame from base 1.

The specimen sequenced was thymocytes. This TCR was sampled from a human donor. The sequence is built from TRBV19 and TRBJ2-4, with TRBD1 as a weak D call on 6 bases. The DNA sequence is TGTGCCAGTAGTGACAGGCGCCTAGCCAAAAACATTCAGTACTTC. Translated, it gives CASSDRRLAKNIQYF.